The following is a TCR beta chain sequence with its context. The CDR3 is made up of 17 amino acids. V lost 6 bases, J lost 7 bases, and 27 bases lay in between. Germline V gene lookup returns CDR1 LNHDA and CDR2 SQIVND (reference sequence). As processed by the authors: Estimated nucleated cell counts came from reference gene primer amplification. The repertoire was sequenced with immunoSEQ multiplex PCR; TCRdb's copy has only in-frame clones and lacks some. V and J calls and clone size come straight from that table; D and trimming were deduced from the DNA. There are more than 200,000 clones in the sample; roughly 90% occur only once, and about 4% lies in the top ten. This record comes from a study of blood T cell repertoires in COVID-19. This study enrolled people aged about 18 to 100 from around 25 US geographic areas. In assigning cohorts, the study relied on participant-reported clinical history. Two negative PCRs, clearance, or symptom resolution had been documented for recovered Cohort 3 donors.

The chain carries TRBV19 and TRBJ1-2; tentative D call: TRBD1 (6 bases). This receptor was identified in a woman aged 25 to 39 who had recovered from COVID-19. The sample taken for sequencing was PBMCs or T cells enriched from blood (not recorded which). CDR3 protein: CASRSGGGAGATGGYTF. As DNA, the CDR3 is TGTGCCAGTAGATCCGGGGGGGGCGCGGGTGCTACTGGTGGCTACACCTTC.